Following are 12 T cell receptor beta chains from one sample sequenced in a study of metastatic and nonmetastatic thyroid tumors. No patient had received any treatment before thyroid surgery. Via MiXCR, TCRdb re-called the PCR reads. The sample carries approximately 34,000 clones, more than 15% recorded once. The sample taken for sequencing was blood. The origin of the receptors is a female donor with papillary thyroid cancer or a benign thyroid nodule (not recorded which). Some clones in this sample may be carry-over from other donors' samples.

The chain recombines TRBV7-2 with TRBJ1-1; D not certain. The CDR3 consists of 15 residues. V lost 1 base and J 4 bases, leaving 13 bases between the germline ends. The germline V gene has CDR1 SGHTA and CDR2 FQGNSA. DNA of the CDR3: TGTGCCAGCAGCTTAGAATCATGGAGGCGCACTGAAGCTTTCTTT. It codes for CASSLESWRRTEAFF.

This clone was seen many times. V is TRBV6-2 or TRBV6-3 and J is TRBJ2-5; 11 nucleotides align to TRBD2. Losses at the gene ends were 4 bases for V and 3 bases for J; bases not matched to a gene: 4. This CDR3 is 15 amino acids long. CDR1 and CDR2 from the germline V gene are MNHEY and SVGEGT. DNA for the CDR3: TGTGCCAGCAGTTTTAGCGGGAGGGCCGAAGAGACCCAGTACTTC. This sequence encodes CASSFSGRAEETQYF.

This clone was counted only a few times. This sequence joins TRBV6-5 and TRBJ1-1; tentatively, D is TRBD1 (5 bases). CDR3 length equals 13 residues. V was shortened by 4 bases and J by 0 bases, with 6 bases between the two germline ends. The germline gives CDR1 MNHEY, CDR2 SVGAGI. The CDR3 coding sequence is TGTGCCAGCAGTTCGACAGTGAACACTGAAGCTTTCTTT. Its protein is CASSSTVNTEAFF.

This clone was counted ten times or more. V and J are TRBV6-2 or TRBV6-3 and TRBJ2-1, with D perhaps matching TRBD1 or TRBD2 (5 bases each). Germline values: CDR1 MNHEY, CDR2 SVGEGT. CDR3 length: 12 amino acids. The V end lost 7 bases, the J end lost 7 bases, and 11 bases lay between the germline ends. The CDR3 DNA sequence: TGTGCCAGCAAGACGGGGCCAAATGAGCAGTTCTTC. Protein sequence: CASKTGPNEQFF.

Judged by abundance, this clone is medium-sized (0.01 to 0.1%). The gene calls are TRBV27 and TRBJ1-2; a possible D gene is TRBD1 (5 bases). Germline V CDR1 and CDR2: MNHEY, SMNVEV (reference sequence). The CDR3 covers 13 residues. Trimming took off 6 bases at V and 2 bases at J, with 10 bases between the two ends. The CDR3 DNA is TGTGCCAGCAGGGGGACGGGGAACTATGGCTACACCTTC. Its protein is CASRGTGNYGYTF.

This clone is medium-sized (0.01 to 0.1%). This sequence joins TRBV12-3 or TRBV12-4 and TRBJ2-7; 9 bases are shared with TRBD1. There are 14 residues in the CDR3. V gave up 5 bases and J gave up 2 bases; unmatched junction bases: 4. Here the CDR3 reads CASSGTGRPYEQYF. The CDR3 DNA sequence: TGTGCCAGCAGTGGGACAGGGCGCCCCTACGAGCAGTACTTC.

The chain combines TRBV30 with TRBJ1-2; D not resolved. The length of the CDR3 is 12 residues. Trimming left V 3 bases short and J 4 bases short, with 9 bases between. CDR1 is GTSNPN and CDR2 is SVGIG in the germline V gene (reference sequence). Written as DNA, the CDR3 is TGTGCCTGGAGGCGAGGTGGCTATGGCTACACCTTC. This encodes CAWRRGGYGYTF.

This clone occurred a few times. The germline gene is not matched at one end of the junction; a read error may be the cause. The rearrangement links TRBV6-1 to TRBJ2-7; D gene uncertain. This CDR3 region has 16 residues. CDR1 MNHNS and CDR2 SASEGT come from the germline V gene. The CDR3 loop reads CSSSEIADLMEYEQYF. The CDR3, as DNA: TGTTCCAGCAGTGAAATTGCGGACCTTATGGAGTACGAGCAGTACTTC.

About this clone: A read error is possible here, since a much larger clone lies one base away. V usage is TRBV20-1 and J usage is TRBJ1-1; 11 nucleotides agree with TRBD1. V was pared by 7 bases and J by 5 bases, with 6 bases of the junction left unmatched. The CDR3 runs to 13 residues. Germline V lookup: CDR1 DFQATT, CDR2 SNEGSKA (reference sequence). This CDR3 reads CSVPGQGGTEAFF. CDR3 in DNA: TGCAGTGTCCCGGGACAGGGGGGTACTGAAGCTTTCTTT.

This clone was recorded many times. The gene calls are TRBV24-1 and TRBJ1-6, with D tentatively TRBD1 (5 bases). The germline V gene encodes CDR1 KGHDR and CDR2 SFDVKD. V was pared by 5 bases and J by 4 bases, with 8 bases between. CDR3 length: 14 amino acids. In nucleotides, the CDR3 is TGTGCCACCAGTGGGGGGTCTTATAATTCACCCCTCCACTTT. Its translation is CATSGGSYNSPLHF.

V and J are TRBV6-1 and TRBJ2-7; 7 bases line up with TRBD1. The CDR3 sequence is 12 residues long. Germline assignment: CDR1 MNHNS and CDR2 SASEGT. Germline trimming cut 7 bases from V and 3 bases from J; bases unmatched to any gene: 3. This CDR3 is CASIDRDYEQYF. The CDR3 nucleotides read TGTGCCAGCATAGACAGGGACTACGAGCAGTACTTC.

This clone was recorded at least ten times. V is TRBV29-1 and J is TRBJ1-1; no clear D gene. Germline lookup yields CDR1 SQVTM and CDR2 ANQGSEA. V shed 0 bases and J shed 10 bases, with 15 bases lying between them. This CDR3 comprises 13 residues. This chain's CDR3 is CSVEDLKGSGAFF. The DNA of the CDR3 is TGCAGCGTTGAAGATCTTAAAGGGTCTGGAGCTTTCTTT.